These 11 T cell receptor beta chains were all obtained from the same sample, sequenced in a study of read filtering for tumor transcriptome and immune sequencing (dated by TCRdb to between 2020 and 2021). TCRdb records Illumina HiSeq 4000 as the sequencer. TCR libraries were constructed from about 400 ng RNA using the Immunoverse kit, and molecular barcoded adaptors covering alpha/delta and beta/gamma chains were employed. TCRdb cleaned the public reads at Q25 with fastp, built clones with MiXCR and kept in-frame beta chains. All rows with the same CDR3 protein become a single entry with the most common DNA and genes. The sample profile shows 39,000 or so distinct CDR3 sequences; under 15% of them were found once. Clones ranked in the top ten supply 30% of the sample. Source material: a population of CD138-negative cells sorted from bone marrow. Interpreted using the paper, the cell subset or site label stands for: bone marrow mononuclear cells depleted of CD138+ plasma/myeloma cells by negative magnetic selection. The receptors were sampled from a donor at least 40 years old with multiple myeloma.

This clonotype was seen at least ten times. V gene TRBV20-1 combines with J gene TRBJ2-3; 8 bases map to TRBD2. Germline trimming cut 3 bases from V and 2 bases from J; bases unmatched to any gene: 7. Germline CDR1 and CDR2: DFQATT and SNEGSKA (reference sequence). CDR3 length: 15 amino acids. CDR3 amino acids: CSASVGLGVTDTQYF. In DNA, the CDR3 is TGCAGTGCTAGTGTGGGACTAGGGGTCACAGATACGCAGTATTTT.

A remark on this clonotype: Possible read error: a much larger clone is one base away. No conserved phenylalanine or tryptophan ends this CDR3, so it is likely a read error. The chain combines TRBV6-1 with TRBJ1-1; D possibly corresponds to TRBD1 (6 bases). In germline, CDR1 is MNHNS, CDR2 SASEGT. Trimming left V 6 bases short and J 3 bases short, with 14 bases between. The CDR3 consists of 14 residues. The CDR3 protein is CASRPDRTYTEAFI. Written as DNA, the CDR3 is TGTGCCAGCAGACCCGACAGGACCTACACTGAAGCTTTCATT.

This clonotype was recorded many times. The CDR3 here is CSARFQTRYEQYF. In DNA, the CDR3 is TGCAGTGCTAGATTTCAGACGCGCTACGAGCAGTACTTC. The genes are TRBV20-1 and TRBJ2-7; no clear D. V was pared by 2 bases and J by 3 bases, with 11 bases between. The length of the CDR3 is 13 residues. CDR1 DFQATT and CDR2 SNEGSKA come from the germline V gene (reference sequence).

In its sample, this clonotype was seen many times. This chain connects TRBV6-2 or TRBV6-3 to TRBJ2-1, with unresolved D. Deletions cut 7 bases from V and 7 bases from J, with 14 bases between. Germline values: CDR1 MNHEY, CDR2 SVGEGT. The length of the CDR3 is 13 residues. The CDR3 DNA follows: TGTGCCAGCAACGGTCCACCAGTGAATGAGCAGTTCTTC. This codes for CASNGPPVNEQFF.

In this sample, this clonotype turned up many times. The chain recombines TRBV7-9 with TRBJ2-1; D may be TRBD1 or TRBD2 (5 bases each). V gave up 1 base and J gave up 0 bases, with 10 bases separating them. This CDR3 contains 16 residues. Germline loops: CDR1 SEHNR, CDR2 FQNEAQ (reference sequence). The CDR3 region has the DNA TGTGCCAGCAGCTTAGTCGGGGCTCCCTCCTACAATGAGCAGTTCTTC. Protein sequence: CASSLVGAPSYNEQFF.

The table lists this clonotype with many counts. The chain couples TRBV14 to TRBJ1-1; 9 bases agree with TRBD1. The V gene's germline CDR1 is SGHDN and CDR2 FVKESK. This CDR3 has 17 residues. V trimming: 4 bases; J trimming: 4 bases; junction bases outside the gene matches: 13. CDR3 region: CASSPQYGTGPFTEAFF. The CDR3 region has the DNA TGTGCCAGCAGCCCCCAGTACGGGACAGGGCCATTCACTGAAGCTTTCTTT.

Points on this clonotype: A much larger clone lies one base from this, so it may be a read error. The chain employs TRBV19 and TRBJ2-7; D is undetermined. The CDR3 is 13 residues long. The V end lost 5 bases, the J end lost 3 bases, and 11 bases lay between the germline ends. The germline V gene encodes CDR1 LNHDA and CDR2 SQIVND (reference sequence). This CDR3 reads CASSQSFNYEQYF. CDR3 in DNA: TGTGCCAGTAGTCAGAGCTTCAACTACGAGCAGTACTTC.

This clonotype was observed at least ten times. The chain is built from TRBV6-5 and TRBJ1-2; D ambiguous. The CDR3 has 15 amino acids. Trimming stripped 7 bases from V and 2 bases from J, with 17 bases between. The germline CDR1 and CDR2 sequences are MNHEY and SVGAGI. The DNA for the CDR3 is TGTGCCAGCACATATTCGACGGGCTTCAACTATGGCTACACCTTC. As protein: CASTYSTGFNYGYTF.

This clonotype was detected ten times or more. J is TRBJ2-1 and V is TRBV11-2; D is unclear. The germline V and J ends were trimmed by 1 base and 0 bases, with 7 bases remaining between them. Germline CDR1 SGHAT, CDR2 FQNNGV. This CDR3 comprises 15 residues. Here the CDR3 DNA reads TGTGCCAGCAGCTTAGGTCGCGCCTCCTACAATGAGCAGTTCTTC. This encodes CASSLGRASYNEQFF. Combining the CDR3 with reference TRBV11-2 and TRBJ2-1 gives the whole variable domain EAGVAQSPRYKIIEKRQSVAFWCNPISGHATLYWYQQILGQGPKLLIQFQNNGVVDDSQLPKDRFSAERLKGVDSTLKIQPAKLEDSAVYLCASSLGRASYNEQFFGPGTRLTVL.

This clonotype has more than one count but fewer than ten. A read error may be the cause here, since a much bigger clone is one base away. V is TRBV5-1 and J is TRBJ2-7; the D call may be TRBD1 or TRBD2 (5 bases each). The CDR3 is 15 amino acids. Germline CDR1 SGHRS, CDR2 YFSETQ. The CDR3 nucleotides read TGCGCCAGCAGCTTGGCCGGGGCTAAAGGCAGCGAGCAGTGCTTC. It yields the protein CASSLAGAKGSEQCF.

The sample holds many counts of this clonotype. This sequence joins TRBV14 and TRBJ2-5, with D perhaps matching TRBD2 (5 bases). The CDR3 sequence is 13 residues long. From germline, CDR1 is SGHDN and CDR2 FVKESK. Trimming stripped 0 bases from V and 4 bases from J, with 6 bases between. CDR3 residues: CASSQEGGETQYF. In DNA form, the CDR3 reads TGTGCCAGCAGCCAAGAAGGAGGAGAGACCCAGTACTTC.